The 27 T cell receptor beta chains below come from one sample, sequenced in a study of T-cell reconstitution after alpha-beta-depleted transplantation in children. Library preparation (for TCRbeta) was performed with unique molecular identifiers. TCRdb itself ran the PCR reads through MiXCR, one entry per CDR3 protein. Altogether about 140,000 distinct CDR3 sequences are present, around 9% being singletons, with the ten largest covering 15% to 20%. The starting material was PBMCs, mostly from graft donor cells, obtained 180 days after TCRalphabeta/CD19-depleted stem cell transplant. Receptor source: a female patient aged 2-9 years who had a stem cell transplant for congenital amegakaryocytic thrombocytopenia, so the T cells may come from the graft donor.

This clonotype was found many times. The gene calls are TRBV20-1 and TRBJ2-3; 7 nucleotides line up with TRBD1. This CDR3 spans 13 amino acids. With 1 base clipped from V and 5 bases from J, the junction kept 3 bases outside the gene matches. Looked up from germline, CDR1 is DFQATT and CDR2 is SNEGSKA (reference sequence). CDR3 loop: CSARGQGGDTQYF. The CDR3 DNA follows: TGCAGTGCTAGAGGACAGGGTGGAGATACGCAGTATTTT.

A few counts support this clonotype. The rearrangement joins TRBV28 to TRBJ2-4; D not certain. V lost 7 bases and J lost 7, with 11 bases in between. CDR1 is MDHEN and CDR2 is SYDVKM in the germline V gene. CDR3 length equals 12 residues. CDR3 protein: CASTHGRNIQYF. The CDR3 DNA reads TGTGCCAGCACACACGGTCGCAACATTCAGTACTTC.

The chain recombines TRBV20-1 with TRBJ2-3; D ambiguous. The CDR3 loop spans 13 amino acids. In germline, CDR1 is DFQATT, CDR2 SNEGSKA (reference sequence). The V gene lost 5 bases and the J gene lost 2 bases, with 11 bases spanning the gap. CDR3 region: CSAEVSLTDTQYF. The CDR3 region has the DNA TGCAGTGCTGAAGTCTCCCTCACAGATACGCAGTATTTT.

This clonotype occurred many times. The chain couples TRBV27 to TRBJ1-5; TRBD1 aligns across 7 bases. The germline V gene encodes CDR1 MNHEY and CDR2 SMNVEV (reference sequence). CDR3 length: 14 residues. After removal of 6 bases from V and 6 bases from J, the junction contained 8 bases not matched to a gene. The CDR3 nucleotides are TGTGCCAGCAGGCCCCTGACAGGGCTTCAGCCCCAGCATTTT. The encoded protein is CASRPLTGLQPQHF.

This clonotype has at least ten counts. V gene TRBV6-1 combines with J gene TRBJ2-3, with a possible D match to TRBD1 (6 bases). The V gene lost 5 bases and the J gene lost 5 bases, with 20 bases spanning the gap. The length of the CDR3 is 16 residues. Per the germline V gene, CDR1 is MNHNS and CDR2 is SASEGT. CDR3 nucleotides: TGTGCCAGCAGTCCCCCGTACAGGGAGACCCGAGATACGCAGTATTTT. Its translation: CASSPPYRETRDTQYF.

This clonotype has just a few counts. This chain uses TRBV7-9 with TRBJ1-2; D possibly corresponds to TRBD1 (5 bases). CDR3 length: 13 amino acids. Trimming removed 3 bases at V and 4 bases at J, with 9 bases between. Germline loops: CDR1 SEHNR, CDR2 FQNEAQ (reference sequence). The CDR3 reads CASSFRTFYGYTF. CDR3 nucleotides: TGTGCCAGCAGCTTTCGGACATTCTATGGCTACACCTTC.

This clonotype has ten or more counts. The genes are TRBV10-3 and TRBJ1-6; the D gene is possibly TRBD1 (5 bases). The germline CDR1 and CDR2 sequences are ENHRY and SYGVKD. There are 14 residues in the CDR3. The V and J ends lost 4 bases and 5 bases respectively, with 9 bases between them. Here the CDR3 DNA reads TGTGCCATCAGTGGGGACTTTGATAATTCACCCCTCCACTTT. It translates to CAISGDFDNSPLHF.

This clonotype was recorded many times. The chain carries TRBV12-3 or TRBV12-4 and TRBJ2-1; no reliable D call. The CDR3 totals 13 residues. V lost 3 bases to trimming and J lost 7 bases, with 10 bases between them. The CDR3 protein is CASSLGKKNEQFF. The CDR3 nucleotides are TGTGCCAGCAGTTTGGGGAAAAAGAATGAGCAGTTCTTC.

The chain joins TRBV20-1 to TRBJ2-5; 7 bases are a match to TRBD1. Trimming took 6 bases from V and 4 from J; bases not matched to a gene: 8. This CDR3 is built from 13 residues. The germline V gene has CDR1 DFQATT and CDR2 SNEGSKA (reference sequence). CDR3 amino acids: CSADETGLETQYF. CDR3 nucleotides: TGCAGTGCCGACGAGACAGGGTTAGAGACCCAGTACTTC.

Many counts were recorded for this clonotype. The J gene is TRBJ2-7, the V gene TRBV18; no clear D gene. The CDR3 loop spans 12 amino acids. CDR1 KGHSH and CDR2 LQKENI come from the germline V gene. The ends were cut back, 3 bases at V and 2 bases at J, with 5 bases in the middle. Written as DNA, the CDR3 is TGTGCCAGCTCACCCAGCCCCTACGAGCAGTACTTC. Its translation is CASSPSPYEQYF.

This clonotype was detected a few times. The rearrangement links TRBV19 to TRBJ2-1; D unresolved. V was clipped by 6 bases and J by 9 bases, with 18 bases between them. The CDR3 is made up of 14 amino acids. The V gene's germline CDR1 is LNHDA and CDR2 SQIVND (reference sequence). CDR3 region: CASSPERVGLEQFF. The CDR3 DNA is TGTGCCAGTAGCCCTGAACGGGTCGGGCTTGAGCAGTTCTTC.

This clonotype was observed many times. This chain uses TRBV5-1 with TRBJ1-6; D call uncertain. V was trimmed by 2 bases and J by 7 bases, leaving 10 bases between them. CDR3 length equals 14 residues. The germline V gene has CDR1 SGHRS and CDR2 YFSETQ. CDR3 residues: CASSLNGVNSPLHF. CDR3 bases: TGCGCCAGCAGCTTAAATGGGGTGAATTCACCCCTCCACTTT.

The sample holds many counts of this clonotype. Written as DNA, the CDR3 is TGTGCCAGCAGTGAAGTGAGGGGGACCCGAGCTTTCTTT. Protein: CASSEVRGTRAFF. The chain is built from TRBV6-1 and TRBJ1-1, with D perhaps matching TRBD1 (6 bases). The CDR3 is made up of 13 amino acids. V lost 1 base to trimming and J lost 10 bases, with 13 bases between them. From germline, CDR1 is MNHNS and CDR2 SASEGT.

The chain joins TRBV20-1 to TRBJ1-2, with 8 bases that match TRBD1. Germline V gives CDR1 DFQATT, CDR2 SNEGSKA (reference sequence). CDR3 size: 13 residues. V lost 6 bases and J lost 4; bases outside the gene matches: 7. This CDR3 reads CSASDREGYGYTF. In DNA, the CDR3 is TGCAGTGCATCGGACAGGGAGGGCTATGGCTACACCTTC.

The chain links TRBV3-1 to TRBJ1-5; D ambiguous. Trimming pared 8 bases from V and 2 bases from J, leaving 22 bases between. The CDR3 extends over 17 amino acids. Germline lookup yields CDR1 LGHDT and CDR2 YNNKEL (reference sequence). CDR3 loop: CASWLPGPPLGNQPQHF. The CDR3, as DNA: TGTGCCAGCTGGCTGCCCGGGCCCCCATTGGGCAATCAGCCCCAGCATTTT.

This clonotype has at least ten counts. The gene calls are TRBV7-2 and TRBJ1-1; D call uncertain. The CDR3 totals 13 residues. Trimming shortened V by 1 base and J by 10 bases, and 13 bases separated the two germline ends. Germline V gene lookup returns CDR1 SGHTA and CDR2 FQGNSA. CDR3 sequence reads: CASSLDSYLGAFF. Here the CDR3 DNA reads TGTGCCAGCAGCTTAGATTCATACTTAGGAGCTTTCTTT.

V gene TRBV20-1 combines with J gene TRBJ2-3; 10 bases are a match to TRBD1. CDR3 length equals 15 residues. Germline-derived CDR1 and CDR2 are DFQATT and SNEGSKA (reference sequence). Unmatched junction bases numbered 10, after V lost 6 bases and J lost 4 bases. CDR3 loop: CSARTGTGEADTQYF. Here the CDR3 DNA reads TGCAGTGCAAGAACCGGGACAGGGGAGGCAGATACGCAGTATTTT.

This clonotype was recorded many times. V is TRBV6-2 or TRBV6-3 and J is TRBJ2-3; tentative D call: TRBD2 (6 bases). CDR3 length: 12 amino acids. Germline V lookup: CDR1 MNHEY, CDR2 SVGEGT. V lost 9 bases to trimming and J lost 5 bases, with 12 bases between them. Here the CDR3 DNA reads TGTGCCAGTAGGTTGGAGGGAGATACGCAGTATTTT. The encoded protein is CASRLEGDTQYF.

This clonotype showed up just a few times. The chain carries TRBV29-1 and TRBJ1-1; the D is unclear. The V end was cut by 2 bases, the J end by 0 bases, with 10 bases between. CDR1 and CDR2 (germline): SQVTM, ANQGSEA. The CDR3 runs 14 residues. This CDR3 reads CSVEIDTMNTEAFF. The DNA for the CDR3 is TGCAGCGTTGAAATAGACACCATGAACACTGAAGCTTTCTTT. The full variable domain, in which reference TRBV29-1 and TRBJ1-1 provide the parts outside the CDR3, is SAVISQKPSRDICQRGTSLTIQCQVDSQVTMMFWYRQQPGQSLTLIATANQGSEATYESGFVIDKFPISRPNLTFSTLTVSNMSPEDSSIYLCSVEIDTMNTEAFFGQGTRLTVV.

This clonotype showed up many times. V is TRBV6-5 and J is TRBJ2-2, with TRBD2 as a possible D gene (5 bases). This CDR3 comprises 15 residues. Trimming took 0 bases from V and 5 from J, leaving 10 bases between them. CDR1 is MNHEY, CDR2 SVGAGI, per germline. The CDR3 nucleotides are TGTGCCAGCAGTTACTCAGACCGCGGGACCGGGGAGCTGTTTTTT. Its protein product is CASSYSDRGTGELFF.

This clonotype was counted at least ten times. The rearrangement uses TRBV6-2 or TRBV6-3 and TRBJ2-1; 10 nucleotides align to TRBD2. CDR1 MNHEY and CDR2 SVGEGT come from the germline V gene. The CDR3 is 14 amino acids. Trimming at V came to 5 bases and at J to 10 bases, leaving 8 bases not matched to a gene. The DNA for the CDR3 is TGTGCCAGCAGTAATAGCGGGGGGCGGCGGGAGCAGTTCTTC. Its protein is CASSNSGGRREQFF.

This clonotype was seen ten or more times. The V and J genes are TRBV20-1 and TRBJ2-1, with D possibly being TRBD2 (6 bases). The V and J ends lost 3 bases and 0 bases respectively, with 9 bases between them. Germline lookup yields CDR1 DFQATT and CDR2 SNEGSKA (reference sequence). CDR3 length equals 14 residues. Here the CDR3 reads CSARSGYSYNEQFF. The CDR3 nucleotides are TGCAGTGCTAGGAGCGGGTACTCCTACAATGAGCAGTTCTTC.

This clonotype has a count of ten or more. The CDR3 region is CASSLGALRNEKLFF. The CDR3 nucleotides are TGTGCCAGCAGCTTAGGGGCCCTAAGAAATGAAAAACTGTTTTTT. The V gene is TRBV13, the J gene TRBJ1-4; D remains unclear. Deletions cut 0 bases from V and 5 bases from J, with 10 bases between. This CDR3 region has 15 residues. Germline V gene data show CDR1 as PRHDT and CDR2 as FYEKMQ (reference sequence).

Many counts were recorded for this clonotype. The rearrangement uses TRBV29-1 and TRBJ1-1; D is ambiguous. Looked up from germline, CDR1 is SQVTM and CDR2 is ANQGSEA. Trimming removed 7 bases from V and 4 bases from J, with 19 bases in between. The CDR3 spans 14 residues. The CDR3 protein is CSAFNFPRGTEAFF. The CDR3 nucleotides are TGCAGCGCCTTCAACTTTCCCCGGGGCACTGAAGCTTTCTTT.

This clonotype occurred many times. CDR3 residues: CSASHRQKETQYF. The CDR3 DNA reads TGCAGTGCTAGCCATCGACAGAAAGAGACCCAGTACTTC. The chain is built from TRBV20-1 and TRBJ2-5, with D maybe TRBD1 (5 bases). The V gene lost 3 bases and the J gene lost 3 bases, with 11 bases spanning the gap. This CDR3 has 13 residues. Germline CDR1 is DFQATT and CDR2 is SNEGSKA (reference sequence).

The CDR3 DNA follows: TGTGCCAGCATCACCAGGGGGAGGGGCTCGAACACCGGGGAGCTGTTTTTT. This sequence encodes CASITRGRGSNTGELFF. The gene calls are TRBV6-1 and TRBJ2-2; D could derive from TRBD1 or TRBD2 (7 bases each). Trimming removed 7 bases at V and 0 bases at J, with 18 bases between. Germline V gene sequence: CDR1 MNHNS, CDR2 SASEGT. The CDR3 has 17 amino acids.

This chain links TRBV5-1 with TRBJ2-1; D unresolved. V lost 0 bases, J lost 10 bases, and 14 bases lay in between. The CDR3 covers 14 residues. Germline-derived CDR1 and CDR2 are SGHRS and YFSETQ. The CDR3 DNA reads as TGCGCCAGCAGCTTGGTTTCTAGTCTGCGGGAGCAGTTCTTC. Amino acids: CASSLVSSLREQFF.